This T cell receptor beta chain was sequenced in a study of blood T cell repertoires in COVID-19. Germline assignment: CDR1 MNHEY and CDR2 SVGAGI. This CDR3 region has 14 residues. After removal of 5 bases from V and 6 bases from J, the junction contained 6 bases not matched to a gene. The protocol was immunoSEQ multiplex PCR, while the TCRdb copy is restricted to in-frame clones and leaves out a portion. The profile shows about 180,000 clones, 82% of them singletons. The chain links TRBV6-5 to TRBJ1-1, with 10 bases lining up with TRBD1. The sample was peripheral blood. This receptor was taken from a woman in her seventies with acute or convalescent COVID-19. CDR3 bases: TGTGCCAGCAGTAGACGGGACAGGGGCGCTGAAGCTTTCTTT. It yields the protein CASSRRDRGAEAFF.